This TCR beta chain was sequenced in a study of radiotherapy plus CTLA-4 blockade in lung cancer. Profiled with immunoSEQ multiplex PCR; TCRdb holds only in-frame clones, not every one. Here the sample spans some 78,000 clones, approximately 86% being singletons. Sequenced material: peripheral blood, taken from a patient treated with radiotherapy plus ipilimumab. The TCR originated in a human donor with non-small cell lung cancer who had stable disease on radiotherapy plus ipilimumab.

In DNA form, the CDR3 reads TGTGCCACCGGGACGGTACTCTATAATTCACCCCTCCACTTT. This codes for CATGTVLYNSPLHF. V usage is TRBV6-5 and J usage is TRBJ1-6, with D possibly being TRBD1 (5 bases). V was trimmed by 10 bases and J by 3 bases, leaving 13 bases between them. This CDR3 comprises 14 residues. Germline V lookup: CDR1 MNHEY, CDR2 SVGAGI.